This T cell receptor (beta chain) was retrieved from a study of CD8 T cells in ankylosing spondylitis. General study results and limits: It appeared that ankylosing spondylitis blood was characterized by a TCR beta motif of several highly homologous variants. Before this, some motif variants had been reported in reactive arthritis synovial fluid and blood.

With 9 bases clipped from V and 4 bases from J, the junction kept 14 bases outside the gene matches. The CDR3 runs to 15 residues. CDR1 is SNHLY and CDR2 is FYNNEI in the germline V gene. This clonotype has only a few counts. Antigen unknown. Quantitative 5'-RACE was performed with molecular barcodes, and it yielded the TCR beta libraries. TCRdb re-called the 5' RACE reads through MiXCR, storing one row per CDR3 protein. Seen here are about 800,000 distinct CDR3 sequences, approximately 12% observed once, and the top ten hold less than 0.65%. The chain carries TRBV2 and TRBJ2-7, with 8 bases aligning to TRBD1. The sequenced material came from blood, either unsorted or a sorted T cell fraction (not recorded which). This sequence originates from a male donor with ankylosing spondylitis. CDR3: CARGGQGDLSYEQYF. The CDR3 DNA sequence: TGTGCCAGAGGAGGACAGGGCGACCTTTCTTACGAGCAGTACTTC.